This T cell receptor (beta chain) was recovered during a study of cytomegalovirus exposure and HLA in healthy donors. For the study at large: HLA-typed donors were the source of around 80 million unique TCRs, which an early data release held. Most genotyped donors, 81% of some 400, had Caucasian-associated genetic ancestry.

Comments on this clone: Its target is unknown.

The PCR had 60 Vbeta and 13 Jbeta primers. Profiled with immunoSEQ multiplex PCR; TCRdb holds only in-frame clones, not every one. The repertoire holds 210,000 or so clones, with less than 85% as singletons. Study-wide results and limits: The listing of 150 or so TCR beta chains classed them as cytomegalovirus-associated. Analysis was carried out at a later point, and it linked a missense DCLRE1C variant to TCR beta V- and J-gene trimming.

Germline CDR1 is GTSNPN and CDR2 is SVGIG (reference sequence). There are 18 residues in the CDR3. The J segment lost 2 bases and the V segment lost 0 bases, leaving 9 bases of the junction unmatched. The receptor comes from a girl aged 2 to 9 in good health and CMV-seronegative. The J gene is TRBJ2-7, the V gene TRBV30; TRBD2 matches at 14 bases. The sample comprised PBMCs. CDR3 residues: CAWSVGLAGGPGAYEQYF. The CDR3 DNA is TGTGCCTGGAGTGTCGGACTAGCGGGAGGTCCTGGAGCCTACGAGCAGTACTTC. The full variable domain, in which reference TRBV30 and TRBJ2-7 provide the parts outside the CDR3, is SQTIHQWPATLVQPVGSPLSLECTVEGTSNPNLYWYRQAAGRGLQLLFYSVGIGQISSEVPQNLSASRPQDRQFILSSKKLLLSDSGFYLCAWSVGLAGGPGAYEQYFGPGTRLTVT.